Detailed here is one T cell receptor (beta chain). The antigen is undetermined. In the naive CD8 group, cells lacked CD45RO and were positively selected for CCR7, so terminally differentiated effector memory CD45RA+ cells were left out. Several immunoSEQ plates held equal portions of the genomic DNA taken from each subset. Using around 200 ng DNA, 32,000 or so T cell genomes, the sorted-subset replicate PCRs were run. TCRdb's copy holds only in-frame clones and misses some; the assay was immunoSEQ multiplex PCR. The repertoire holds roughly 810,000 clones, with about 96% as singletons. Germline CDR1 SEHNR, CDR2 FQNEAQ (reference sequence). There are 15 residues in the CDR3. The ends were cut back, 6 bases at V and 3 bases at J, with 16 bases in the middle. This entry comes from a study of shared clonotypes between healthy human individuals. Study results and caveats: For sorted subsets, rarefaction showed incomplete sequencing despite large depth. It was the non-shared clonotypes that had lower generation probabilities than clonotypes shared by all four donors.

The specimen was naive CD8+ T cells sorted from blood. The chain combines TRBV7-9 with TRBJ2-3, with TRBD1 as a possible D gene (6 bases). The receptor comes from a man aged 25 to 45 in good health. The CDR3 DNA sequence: TGTGCCAGCAGGTCCGGGACAATAGTTACAGATACGCAGTATTTT. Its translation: CASRSGTIVTDTQYF. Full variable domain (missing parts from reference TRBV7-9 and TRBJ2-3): DTGVSQNPRHKITKRGQNVTFRCDPISEHNRLYWYRQTLGQGPEFLTYFQNEAQLEKSRLLSDRFSAERPKGSFSTLEIQRTEQGDSAMYLCASRSGTIVTDTQYFGPGTRLTVL.